The 20 T cell receptor beta chains given below trace back to one sample, sequenced in a study of cytomegalovirus exposure and HLA in healthy donors. The study ran its PCR with 60 Vbeta and 13 Jbeta primers. Generated by immunoSEQ multiplex PCR, the TCRdb table keeps only in-frame clones and is missing some. The table lists around 150,000 clones, approximately 80% of them singletons. Sequenced material: PBMCs. Receptors were obtained from a woman between 45 and 65 years old in good health and CMV-seronegative.

The chain employs TRBV6-5 and TRBJ1-1; D perhaps matches TRBD1 (6 bases). This CDR3 is 12 amino acids long. Trimming stripped 7 bases from V and 7 bases from J, with 13 bases between. Germline CDR1 and CDR2: MNHEY and SVGAGI. The CDR3 nucleotides are TGTGCCAGCAAAACAGGGTACGGTGAAGCTTTCTTT. This gives the protein CASKTGYGEAFF.

The chain carries TRBV4-1 and TRBJ2-7; D is possibly TRBD2 (5 bases). The CDR3 totals 14 residues. Between the trimmed V and J ends, which lost 1 base and 7 bases, there was a span of 14 bases. Germline CDR1 is MGHRA and CDR2 is YSYEKL. The CDR3 DNA reads as TGCGCCAGCAGCCAAGTTGCGGGCCCTTTAGAGCAGTACTTC. Its protein product is CASSQVAGPLEQYF.

This chain uses TRBV4-2 with TRBJ2-1; TRBD1 matches at 8 bases. Germline values: CDR1 LGHNA, CDR2 YNFKEQ. The junction had 12 bases not matched to a gene; V was cut back by 4 bases and J by 4 bases. The CDR3 is made up of 17 amino acids. The CDR3 DNA reads as TGTGCCAGCAGCCCGGGACGGGGACAGGAGACTTACAATGAGCAGTTCTTC. It codes for CASSPGRGQETYNEQFF.

The V gene is TRBV5-4, the J gene TRBJ2-5; maybe TRBD2 (7 bases). The CDR3 is 15 amino acids. Trimming pared 1 base from V and 5 bases from J, leaving 15 bases between. Germline V gene sequence: CDR1 SGHNT, CDR2 YYREEE (reference sequence). Here the CDR3 reads CASSLQGGGGETQYF. DNA for the CDR3: TGTGCCAGCAGCTTGCAAGGGGGGGGCGGGGAGACCCAGTACTTC.

The chain couples TRBV27 to TRBJ2-7; D is undetermined. Trimming left V 8 bases short and J 2 bases short, with 19 bases between. Germline V gene sequence: CDR1 MNHEY, CDR2 SMNVEV (reference sequence). CDR3 length: 15 amino acids. The CDR3 is CASSETPWQTYEQYF. For the CDR3, the DNA is TGTGCCAGCTCAGAAACCCCTTGGCAGACCTACGAGCAGTACTTC.

In its sample, this clone was seen a few times. This rearrangement joins TRBV19 to TRBJ1-2; D ambiguous. Between the trimmed V and J ends, which lost 1 base and 3 bases, there was a span of 6 bases. The CDR3 contains 13 residues. Germline V gene sequence: CDR1 LNHDA, CDR2 SQIVND (reference sequence). DNA for the CDR3: TGTGCCAGTAGTATAGGAGATCACTATGGCTACACCTTC. Translating it yields CASSIGDHYGYTF.

This clone was recorded only once. The rearrangement links TRBV18 to TRBJ2-7; 8 positions match TRBD1. The CDR3 covers 15 residues. From germline, CDR1 is KGHSH and CDR2 LQKENI. Unmatched junction bases numbered 9, after V lost 3 bases and J lost 5 bases. The CDR3 loop reads CASSPVMETGDEQYF. The DNA for the CDR3 is TGTGCCAGCTCACCCGTGATGGAGACAGGGGACGAGCAGTACTTC.

This clone has only a few counts. The chain joins TRBV6-6 to TRBJ2-3, with TRBD2 identical over 10 bases. Germline V lookup: CDR1 MNHNY, CDR2 SVGAGI (reference sequence). This CDR3 spans 15 amino acids. The V segment lost 6 bases and the J segment 3 bases; nucleotides outside the gene matches: 6. CDR3 loop: CASRRLAGATDTQYF. In DNA, the CDR3 is TGTGCCAGCAGGAGACTAGCGGGCGCTACAGATACGCAGTATTTT.

This clone occurred once. V and J are TRBV6-5 and TRBJ2-7; 11 bases map to TRBD2. Germline assignment: CDR1 MNHEY and CDR2 SVGAGI. The CDR3 covers 16 residues. V lost 4 bases, J lost 1 base, and 6 bases stayed unmatched. The CDR3 region has the DNA TGTGCCAGCAGTTTCCTTACTAGCGGGAGTTCCTACGAGCAGTACTTC. Protein sequence: CASSFLTSGSSYEQYF.

This chain links TRBV28 with TRBJ1-5; 10 positions match TRBD1. V trimming: 5 bases; J trimming: 4 bases; junction bases outside the gene matches: 11. Germline CDR1 MDHEN, CDR2 SYDVKM. This CDR3 comprises 17 residues. The chain's CDR3 is CASSLPRDRGRNQPQHF. The CDR3 bases are TGTGCCAGCAGTCTCCCCCGGGACAGGGGACGAAATCAGCCCCAGCATTTT.

This chain connects TRBV10-2 to TRBJ1-2; D is ambiguous. The CDR3 extends over 16 amino acids. Germline V lookup: CDR1 WSHSY, CDR2 SAAADI. V was trimmed by 2 bases and J by 5 bases, leaving 18 bases between them. CDR3 protein: CASSENPTYEGYGYTF. The CDR3 DNA sequence: TGCGCCAGCAGTGAGAATCCGACATACGAGGGATATGGCTACACCTTC.

In its sample, this clone was seen once. V is TRBV19 and J is TRBJ2-2, with 9 bases that match TRBD1. The junction had 1 base not matched to a gene; V was cut back by 6 bases and J by 5 bases. Germline CDR1 is LNHDA and CDR2 is SQIVND (reference sequence). There are 13 residues in the CDR3. The CDR3 spells CASSDRGTGELFF. The CDR3 DNA sequence: TGTGCCAGTAGCGACAGGGGGACCGGGGAGCTGTTTTTT.

This chain connects TRBV5-4 to TRBJ2-1; D gene unclear. This CDR3 is 14 amino acids long. Per the germline V gene, CDR1 is SGHNT and CDR2 is YYREEE (reference sequence). Trimming took off 7 bases at V and 0 bases at J, with 11 bases between the two ends. The chain's CDR3 is CASSGERSYNEQFF. DNA of the CDR3: TGTGCCAGCTCTGGTGAGCGCTCCTACAATGAGCAGTTCTTC. Looking up the rest from reference TRBV5-4 and TRBJ2-1 gives the full variable domain: ETGVTQSPTHLIKTRGQQVTLRCSSQSGHNTVSWYQQALGQGPQFIFQYYREEENGRGNFPPRFSGLQFPNYSSELNVNALELDDSALYLCASSGERSYNEQFFGPGTRLTVL.

The V and J genes are TRBV6-6 and TRBJ1-5, with TRBD1 identical over 10 bases. V dropped 5 bases and J dropped 2; count of bases not matched to a gene: 3. Looked up from germline, CDR1 is MNHNY and CDR2 is SVGAGI (reference sequence). This CDR3 contains 15 residues. The CDR3 spells CASSRTGGGNQPQHF. The DNA of the CDR3 is TGTGCCAGCAGTCGGACAGGGGGAGGCAATCAGCCCCAGCATTTT.

This chain joins TRBV6-5 and TRBJ2-5, with D maybe TRBD2 (6 bases). The germline CDR1 and CDR2 sequences are MNHEY and SVGAGI. The length of the CDR3 is 11 residues. Trimming removed 8 bases from V and 5 bases from J, with 9 bases in between. CDR3 coding DNA: TGTGCCAGCCGTCGGGGGGAGACCCAGTACTTC. It translates to CASRRGETQYF.

The chain has TRBV29-1 and TRBJ2-1; 8 bases match TRBD1. CDR1 and CDR2 (germline): SQVTM, ANQGSEA. Germline trimming cut 1 base from V and 0 bases from J; bases unmatched to any gene: 5. CDR3 length: 16 residues. The CDR3 loop reads CSVEGSGTGSYNEQFF. In nucleotides, the CDR3 is TGCAGCGTTGAAGGGTCCGGGACAGGCTCCTACAATGAGCAGTTCTTC.

V is TRBV2 and J is TRBJ2-7, with D perhaps TRBD2 (6 bases). V gave up 5 bases and J gave up 1 base, with 12 bases separating them. Germline V gives CDR1 SNHLY, CDR2 FYNNEI. The CDR3 has 14 amino acids. The CDR3 DNA follows: TGTGCCAGCAGTTGGGGGGTATTATCCTACGAGCAGTACTTC. Translating it yields CASSWGVLSYEQYF.

V is TRBV7-2 and J is TRBJ2-5; D is possibly TRBD1 (6 bases). This CDR3 spans 15 amino acids. Germline CDR1 SGHTA, CDR2 FQGNSA. Trimming removed 0 bases from V and 3 bases from J, with 11 bases in between. Written as DNA, the CDR3 is TGTGCCAGCAGCTTAGCGGGGACAACTAAAGAGACCCAGTACTTC. This encodes CASSLAGTTKETQYF.

This clone appeared once. The chain joins TRBV10-3 to TRBJ2-7; 12 nucleotides match TRBD2. The V and J ends lost 5 bases and 9 bases, in that order; junction bases with no gene match: 5. The CDR3 has 13 residues. Looked up from germline, CDR1 is ENHRY and CDR2 is SYGVKD. CDR3 sequence reads: CAISFTSGGLQYF. The CDR3 DNA reads TGTGCCATCAGTTTTACTAGCGGGGGGCTGCAGTACTTC.

The rearrangement links TRBV5-1 to TRBJ2-2, with 9 positions matching TRBD1. Germline assignment: CDR1 SGHRS and CDR2 YFSETQ. The CDR3 extends over 15 amino acids. Trimming removed 4 bases from V and 5 bases from J; junction bases left unmatched: 6. The CDR3 DNA reads as TGCGCCAGCAGCGCCGGACAGGGGTGGACCGGGGAGCTGTTTTTT. It yields the protein CASSAGQGWTGELFF.